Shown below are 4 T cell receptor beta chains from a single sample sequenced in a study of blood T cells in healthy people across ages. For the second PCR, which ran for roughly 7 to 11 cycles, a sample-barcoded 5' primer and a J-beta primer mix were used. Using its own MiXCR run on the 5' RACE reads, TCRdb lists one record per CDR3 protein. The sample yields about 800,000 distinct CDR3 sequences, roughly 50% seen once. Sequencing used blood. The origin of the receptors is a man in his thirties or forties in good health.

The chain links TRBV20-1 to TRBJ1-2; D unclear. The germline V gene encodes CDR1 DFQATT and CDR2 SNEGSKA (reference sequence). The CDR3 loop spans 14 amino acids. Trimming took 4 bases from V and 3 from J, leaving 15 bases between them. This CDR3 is CSAIADGSHYGYTF. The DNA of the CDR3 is TGCAGTGCTATCGCGGACGGTTCCCACTATGGCTACACCTTC.

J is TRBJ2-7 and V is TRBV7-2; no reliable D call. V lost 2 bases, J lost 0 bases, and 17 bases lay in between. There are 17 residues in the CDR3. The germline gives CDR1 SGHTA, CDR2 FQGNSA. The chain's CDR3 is CASSLTLGATGSYEQYF. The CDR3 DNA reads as TGTGCCAGCAGCTTAACATTGGGCGCTACGGGCTCCTACGAGCAGTACTTC.

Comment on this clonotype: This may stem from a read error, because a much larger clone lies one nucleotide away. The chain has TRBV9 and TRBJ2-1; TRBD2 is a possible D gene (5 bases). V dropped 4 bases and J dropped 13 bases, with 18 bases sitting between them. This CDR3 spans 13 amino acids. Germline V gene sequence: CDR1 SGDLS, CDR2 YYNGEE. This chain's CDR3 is CASSKSGKETQFF. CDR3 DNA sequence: TGTGCCAGCAGCAAAAGCGGAAAAGAGACCCAGTTCTTC.

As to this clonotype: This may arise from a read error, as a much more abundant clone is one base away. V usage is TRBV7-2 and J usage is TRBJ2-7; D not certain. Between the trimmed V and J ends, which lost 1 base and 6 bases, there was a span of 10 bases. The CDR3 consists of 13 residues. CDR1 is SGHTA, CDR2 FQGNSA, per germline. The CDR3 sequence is CASSLVETCEQYF. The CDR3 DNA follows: TGTGCCAGCAGCTTAGTGGAAACCTGCGAGCAGTACTTC.